This T cell receptor beta chain is from a study of identical twins. General study results and limits: Memory repertoires showed no such pattern, whereas abundant cord blood beta clonotypes carried fewer insertions.

Template switching added a universal primer binding site, and final cDNA carried unique molecular identifiers. TCRdb reprocessed the 5' RACE reads via MiXCR and lists one record per CDR3 protein. The data hold a few hundred thousand distinct CDR3 sequences, with roughly an eighth observed a single time. Points on this clonotype: Its antigen is undetermined.

Germline V gene data show CDR1 as SGHAT and CDR2 as FQNNGV. The CDR3 runs 14 residues. The trim removed 4 bases at V and 4 bases at J, leaving 2 bases unmatched. These data also formed part of another study, on yellow fever vaccine responses in identical twins.

The J gene is TRBJ2-3, the V gene TRBV11-2, with TRBD2 identical over 10 bases. The TCR originated in a woman under 30 in good health. The sequenced sample consisted of CD8+ T cells sorted from blood. The CDR3 nucleotides are TGTGCCAGCAGCTATCTAGCGGGGGCAGATACGCAGTATTTT. It codes for CASSYLAGADTQYF.